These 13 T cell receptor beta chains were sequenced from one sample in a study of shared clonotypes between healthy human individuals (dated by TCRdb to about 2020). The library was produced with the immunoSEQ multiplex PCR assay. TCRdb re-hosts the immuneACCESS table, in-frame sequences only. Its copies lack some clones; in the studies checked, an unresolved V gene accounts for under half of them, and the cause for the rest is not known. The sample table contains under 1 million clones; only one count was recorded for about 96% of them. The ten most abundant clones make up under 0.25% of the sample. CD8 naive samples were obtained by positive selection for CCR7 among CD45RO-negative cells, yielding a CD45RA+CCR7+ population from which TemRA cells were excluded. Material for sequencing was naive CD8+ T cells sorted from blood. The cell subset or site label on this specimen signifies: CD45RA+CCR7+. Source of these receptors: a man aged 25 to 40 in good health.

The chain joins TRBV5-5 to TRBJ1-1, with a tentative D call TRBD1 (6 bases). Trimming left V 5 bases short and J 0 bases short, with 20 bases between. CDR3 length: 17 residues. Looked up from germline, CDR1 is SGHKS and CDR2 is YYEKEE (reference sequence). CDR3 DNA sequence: TGTGCCAGCAGACGTTGGTATAACAGGGAAATGAACACTGAAGCTTTCTTT. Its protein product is CASRRWYNREMNTEAFF.

The CDR3 reads CASSRTGATNEKLFF. The CDR3, as DNA: TGTGCCAGCAGCCGGACAGGGGCAACTAATGAAAAACTGTTTTTT. This chain connects TRBV28 to TRBJ1-4, with 9 nucleotides matching TRBD1. The ends lost 6 bases at V and 0 bases at J; junction bases unmatched: 2. This CDR3 is 15 amino acids long. Per germline, CDR1 MDHEN and CDR2 SYDVKM.

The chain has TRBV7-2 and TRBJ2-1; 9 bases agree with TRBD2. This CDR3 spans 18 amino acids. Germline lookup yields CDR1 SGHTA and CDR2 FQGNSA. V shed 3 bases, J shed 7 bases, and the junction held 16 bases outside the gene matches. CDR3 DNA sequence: TGTGCCAGCAGCTTCCGGAGACAGATAGCGGGAGTAGGAAATGAGCAGTTCTTC. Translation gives CASSFRRQIAGVGNEQFF.

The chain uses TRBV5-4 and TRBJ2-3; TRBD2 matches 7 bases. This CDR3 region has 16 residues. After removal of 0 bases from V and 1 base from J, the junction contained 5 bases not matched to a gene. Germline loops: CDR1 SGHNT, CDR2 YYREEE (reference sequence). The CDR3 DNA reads TGTGCCAGCAGCTTGGAAGGGACTACTCGCACAGATACGCAGTATTTT. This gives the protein CASSLEGTTRTDTQYF.

The CDR3 spells CASSESTGLTSYNEQFF. CDR3 DNA sequence: TGCGCCAGCAGCGAAAGCACAGGGCTAACCTCCTACAATGAGCAGTTCTTC. The chain has TRBV4-1 and TRBJ2-1, with a possible D match to TRBD1 (6 bases). The CDR3 consists of 17 residues. V was pared by 5 bases and J by 0 bases, with 17 bases between. CDR1 and CDR2 from the germline V gene are MGHRA and YSYEKL.

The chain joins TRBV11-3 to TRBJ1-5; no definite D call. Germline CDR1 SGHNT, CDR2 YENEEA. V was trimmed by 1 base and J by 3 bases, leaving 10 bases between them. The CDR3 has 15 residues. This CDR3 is CASSLVRPDNQPQHF. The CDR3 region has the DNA TGTGCCAGCAGCTTAGTTCGGCCGGACAATCAGCCCCAGCATTTT. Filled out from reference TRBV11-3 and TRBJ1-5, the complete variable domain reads EAGVVQSPRYKIIEKKQPVAFWCNPISGHNTLYWYLQNLGQGPELLIRYENEEAVDDSQLPKDRFSAERLKGVDSTLKIQPAELGDSAVYLCASSLVRPDNQPQHFGDGTRLSIL.

CDR3 DNA sequence: TGTGCCAGCAGCAAAACTAGCGGAAATGAGCAGTTCTTC. As protein: CASSKTSGNEQFF. V and J are TRBV27 and TRBJ2-1; TRBD2 agrees at 8 bases. The V segment lost 6 bases and the J segment 7 bases; nucleotides outside the gene matches: 5. CDR1 is MNHEY, CDR2 SMNVEV, per germline (reference sequence). The CDR3 is 13 amino acids.

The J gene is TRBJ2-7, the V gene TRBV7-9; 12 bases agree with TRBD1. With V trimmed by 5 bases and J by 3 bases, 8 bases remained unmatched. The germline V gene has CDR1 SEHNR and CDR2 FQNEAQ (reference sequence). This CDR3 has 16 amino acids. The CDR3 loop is CASSRDRGPIDYEQYF. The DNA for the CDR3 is TGTGCCAGCAGCCGGGACAGGGGGCCGATTGACTACGAGCAGTACTTC.

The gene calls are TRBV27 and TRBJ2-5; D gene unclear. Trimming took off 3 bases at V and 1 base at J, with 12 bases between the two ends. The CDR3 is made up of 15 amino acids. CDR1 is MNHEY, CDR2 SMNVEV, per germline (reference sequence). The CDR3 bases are TGTGCCAGCAGTTTGAGAAGGCGGCCCCAAGAGACCCAGTACTTC. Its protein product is CASSLRRRPQETQYF.

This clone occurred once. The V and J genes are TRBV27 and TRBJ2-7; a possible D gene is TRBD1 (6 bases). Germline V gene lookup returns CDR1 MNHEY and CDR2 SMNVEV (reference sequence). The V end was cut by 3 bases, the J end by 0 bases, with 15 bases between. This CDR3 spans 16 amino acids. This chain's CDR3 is CASSLAQGTLSYEQYF. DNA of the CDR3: TGTGCCAGCAGTTTGGCCCAGGGGACCCTCTCCTACGAGCAGTACTTC.

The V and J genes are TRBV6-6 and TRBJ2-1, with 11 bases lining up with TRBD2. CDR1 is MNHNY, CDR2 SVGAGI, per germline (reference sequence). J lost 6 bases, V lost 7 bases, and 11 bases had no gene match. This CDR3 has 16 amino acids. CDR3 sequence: CASIAASGRPLNEQFF. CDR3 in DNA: TGTGCCAGCATTGCAGCTAGCGGGAGGCCCCTCAATGAGCAGTTCTTC.

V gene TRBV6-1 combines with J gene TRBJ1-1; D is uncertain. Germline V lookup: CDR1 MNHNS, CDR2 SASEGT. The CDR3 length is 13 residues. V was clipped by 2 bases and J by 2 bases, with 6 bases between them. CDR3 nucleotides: TGTGCCAGCAGTGAATTCGGTAACACTGAAGCTTTCTTT. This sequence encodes CASSEFGNTEAFF.

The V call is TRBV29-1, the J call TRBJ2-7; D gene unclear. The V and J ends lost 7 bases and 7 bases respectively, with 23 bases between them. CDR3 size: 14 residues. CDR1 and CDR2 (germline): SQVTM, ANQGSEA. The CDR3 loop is CSAGRVGMNGEQYF. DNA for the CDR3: TGCAGCGCCGGCCGGGTGGGGATGAATGGGGAGCAGTACTTC.